The 21 T cell receptor beta chains presented below share a single source sample, sequenced in a study of blood T cell repertoires in COVID-19. The data were produced by immunoSEQ multiplex PCR, yet TCRdb's version contains in-frame clones alone and is incomplete. The repertoire holds about 220,000 clones, with around nine tenths as singletons. Sequencing used peripheral blood. The receptors originated from a man aged 35 to 55 with acute or convalescent COVID-19.

The chain joins TRBV28 to TRBJ2-1, with 9 bases fitting TRBD1. The germline V gene has CDR1 MDHEN and CDR2 SYDVKM. Losses at the gene ends were 6 bases for V and 4 bases for J; bases not matched to a gene: 7. The CDR3 consists of 15 residues. CDR3 protein: CASRHGTGFYNEQFF. The CDR3, as DNA: TGTGCCAGCAGGCACGGGACAGGGTTTTACAATGAGCAGTTCTTC. The full variable domain, with the rest looked up from reference TRBV28 and TRBJ2-1, is DVKVTQSSRYLVKRTGEKVFLECVQDMDHENMFWYRQDPGLGLRLIYFSYDVKMKEKGDIPEGYSVSREKKERFSLILESASTNQTSMYLCASRHGTGFYNEQFFGPGTRLTVL.

The rearrangement uses TRBV27 and TRBJ1-4; TRBD1 is a possible D gene (6 bases). The V gene lost 6 bases and the J gene lost 8 bases, with 16 bases spanning the gap. The CDR3 runs to 14 residues. Germline V gives CDR1 MNHEY, CDR2 SMNVEV (reference sequence). The CDR3 nucleotides read TGTGCCAGCAGACTAGGGGGGGAGGGGGAAAAACTGTTTTTT. Its protein is CASRLGGEGEKLFF.

This rearrangement joins TRBV6-2 or TRBV6-3 to TRBJ1-2; D gene ambiguous. CDR1 MNHEY and CDR2 SVGEGT come from the germline V gene. The CDR3 covers 13 residues. The germline V and J ends were trimmed by 0 bases and 4 bases, with 6 bases remaining between them. CDR3 in DNA: TGTGCCAGCAGTTACTCAACAGTCTATGGCTACACCTTC. It encodes CASSYSTVYGYTF.

The chain couples TRBV7-9 to TRBJ2-2, with 8 bases aligning to TRBD1. Germline values: CDR1 SEHNR, CDR2 FQNEAQ (reference sequence). The CDR3 sequence is 16 residues long. V was pared by 1 base and J by 4 bases, with 5 bases of the junction left unmatched. CDR3 in amino acids: CASSLGAGGRTGELFF. Here the CDR3 DNA reads TGTGCCAGCAGCTTAGGGGCAGGGGGCCGCACCGGGGAGCTGTTTTTT.

This clone was detected once. The chain is built from TRBV5-8 and TRBJ2-3; D gene uncertain. From germline, CDR1 is SGHTS and CDR2 YDEGEE. Trimming removed 3 bases from V and 1 base from J, with 9 bases in between. This CDR3 region has 14 residues. For the CDR3, the DNA is TGTGCCAGCAGCTCATTGGCAGGCACAGATACGCAGTATTTT. Translating it yields CASSSLAGTDTQYF.

This clone was counted between two and nine times. This CDR3 is also generated by other DNA sequences in the sample. The chain links TRBV7-9 to TRBJ1-1; D may be TRBD1 (6 bases). V gave up 5 bases and J gave up 1 base, with 8 bases separating them. The CDR3 runs to 13 residues. In germline, CDR1 is SEHNR, CDR2 FQNEAQ (reference sequence). The CDR3 spells CASSMGQNTEAFF. CDR3 bases: TGTGCCAGCAGCATGGGACAGAACACTGAAGCTTTCTTT.

The rearrangement links TRBV19 to TRBJ1-5; 7 positions agree with TRBD1. Germline CDR1 and CDR2: LNHDA and SQIVND (reference sequence). There are 13 residues in the CDR3. V gave up 8 bases and J gave up 7 bases; unmatched junction bases: 8. For the CDR3, the DNA is TGTGCCAGTCGCGGGACAGTTGGCCAGCCCCAGCATTTT. This codes for CASRGTVGQPQHF. The entire variable domain, with the rest obtained from reference TRBV19 and TRBJ1-5, is as follows: DGGITQSPKYLFRKEGQNVTLSCEQNLNHDAMYWYRQDPGQGLRLIYYSQIVNDFQKGDIAEGYSVSREKKESFPLTVTSAQKNPTAFYLCASRGTVGQPQHFGDGTRLSIL.

V is TRBV20-1 and J is TRBJ1-2, with D unclear. V lost 3 bases, J lost 8 bases, and 13 bases lay in between. CDR1 DFQATT and CDR2 SNEGSKA come from the germline V gene (reference sequence). The CDR3 spans 12 residues. The CDR3 reads CSASIRGGGYTF. The CDR3 DNA reads as TGCAGTGCTAGTATCCGGGGAGGGGGCTACACCTTC.

CDR3 protein: CASSLDPGQGTNEQYF. The DNA of the CDR3 is TGCGCCAGCAGCTTGGACCCGGGACAGGGGACGAACGAGCAGTACTTC. This chain uses TRBV5-1 with TRBJ2-7; 10 nucleotides line up with TRBD1. V lost 0 bases to trimming and J lost 5 bases; unmatched junction nucleotides: 8. The CDR3 spans 16 residues. CDR1 and CDR2 (germline): SGHRS, YFSETQ.

The chain combines TRBV7-9 with TRBJ2-1; D unresolved. Germline V lookup: CDR1 SEHNR, CDR2 FQNEAQ (reference sequence). V lost 1 base to trimming and J lost 10 bases, with 14 bases between them. The CDR3 is made up of 14 amino acids. The CDR3 DNA sequence: TGTGCCAGCAGCTTAGGGCCTTCCCACCTCGAGCAGTTCTTC. It is translated as CASSLGPSHLEQFF.

V usage is TRBV27 and J usage is TRBJ2-5; 12 bases are a match to TRBD2. The germline CDR1 and CDR2 sequences are MNHEY and SMNVEV (reference sequence). J gave up 4 bases and V 4 bases, and 1 base lay outside the gene matches. CDR3 size: 14 residues. CDR3 loop: CASSWGLAGETQYF. CDR3 DNA: TGTGCCAGCAGTTGGGGACTAGCGGGAGAGACCCAGTACTTC.

The chain links TRBV4-1 to TRBJ1-2, with D hard to call. CDR3 length equals 16 residues. Deletions cut 2 bases from V and 3 bases from J, with 16 bases between. Germline V lookup: CDR1 MGHRA, CDR2 YSYEKL. CDR3 protein: CASSQPFESGDYGYTF. The CDR3 DNA follows: TGCGCCAGCAGCCAACCGTTCGAGTCAGGTGACTATGGCTACACCTTC.

This clone was counted once. V and J are TRBV5-4 and TRBJ2-3; 8 bases line up with TRBD1. Germline CDR1 SGHNT, CDR2 YYREEE (reference sequence). V dropped 4 bases and J dropped 1; count of bases not matched to a gene: 8. The CDR3 is made up of 16 amino acids. The CDR3 DNA follows: TGTGCCAGCAGCATCCGGACAGGGCCTGGCACAGATACGCAGTATTTT. Protein product: CASSIRTGPGTDTQYF. The full variable domain, its missing parts supplied by reference TRBV5-4 and TRBJ2-3, is ETGVTQSPTHLIKTRGQQVTLRCSSQSGHNTVSWYQQALGQGPQFIFQYYREEENGRGNFPPRFSGLQFPNYSSELNVNALELDDSALYLCASSIRTGPGTDTQYFGPGTRLTVL.

This chain uses TRBV11-2 with TRBJ1-2; D unclear. The V end was cut by 0 bases, the J end by 7 bases, with 12 bases between. The CDR3 has 14 residues. Germline V gene sequence: CDR1 SGHAT, CDR2 FQNNGV. Written as DNA, the CDR3 is TGTGCCAGCAGCTTAGATGGGCCAGCTCGTGGCTACACCTTC. Translated: CASSLDGPARGYTF.

The chain has TRBV7-2 and TRBJ2-2; D unclear. Between the trimmed V and J ends, which lost 5 bases and 3 bases, there was a span of 10 bases. The CDR3 length is 14 residues. Looked up from germline, CDR1 is SGHTA and CDR2 is FQGNSA. CDR3 sequence (DNA): TGTGCCAGCAGCGGCGACAAAGACACCGGGGAGCTGTTTTTT. Amino acid sequence: CASSGDKDTGELFF.

The genes are TRBV3-1 (or the pseudogene TRBV3-2) and TRBJ2-7; 8 bases agree with TRBD1. V lost 6 bases to trimming and J lost 2 bases; unmatched junction nucleotides: 12. CDR1 and CDR2 from the germline V gene are LGHDT and YNNKEL (reference sequence). CDR3 length equals 16 residues. The CDR3 DNA reads as TGTGCCAGCAGACTAGGGGGGACAGGTCCCCCCTACGAGCAGTACTTC. Amino acids: CASRLGGTGPPYEQYF.

This clone was detected only once. The rearrangement joins TRBV19 to TRBJ1-4; D uncertain. This CDR3 comprises 14 residues. Germline CDR1 is LNHDA and CDR2 is SQIVND (reference sequence). V lost 4 bases to trimming and J lost 7 bases, with 13 bases between them. CDR3 coding DNA: TGTGCCAGTAGTACGGTCCGGGGTGGTGAAAAACTGTTTTTT. This codes for CASSTVRGGEKLFF.

This chain links TRBV2 with TRBJ2-4; TRBD2 aligns across 7 bases. CDR3 size: 11 residues. V shed 6 bases, J shed 7 bases, and the junction held 0 bases outside the gene matches. Germline CDR1 and CDR2: SNHLY and FYNNEI. CDR3 loop: CASRGGNIQYF. For the CDR3, the DNA is TGTGCCAGCAGGGGGGGGAACATTCAGTACTTC. Based on the CDR3 plus reference TRBV2 and TRBJ2-4, the full variable domain is EPEVTQTPSHQVTQMGQEVILRCVPISNHLYFYWYRQILGQKVEFLVSFYNNEISEKSEIFDDQFSVERPDGSNFTLKIRSTKLEDSAMYFCASRGGNIQYFGAGTRLSVL.

V usage is TRBV24-1 and J usage is TRBJ2-5, with 12 nucleotides matching TRBD2. V was clipped by 5 bases and J by 1 base; unmatched bases: 4. CDR3 length: 16 amino acids. Looked up from germline, CDR1 is KGHDR and CDR2 is SFDVKD. The CDR3, as DNA: TGTGCCACCAGTGCCGCGACTAGCGGGGGCCAAGAGACCCAGTACTTC. Translating it yields CATSAATSGGQETQYF.

The gene calls are TRBV27 and TRBJ1-5; 7 bases agree with TRBD1. CDR1 MNHEY and CDR2 SMNVEV come from the germline V gene (reference sequence). The CDR3 extends over 15 amino acids. Trimming removed 5 bases from V and 7 bases from J; junction bases left unmatched: 11. CDR3 amino acids: CASSGAGTGEQPQHF. CDR3 nucleotides: TGTGCCAGCAGTGGGGCCGGTACAGGGGAACAGCCCCAGCATTTT.

This rearrangement joins TRBV10-3 to TRBJ1-2; 10 nucleotides match TRBD1. Germline CDR1 reads ENHRY; CDR2 reads SYGVKD. The V segment lost 11 bases and the J segment 2 bases; nucleotides outside the gene matches: 5. CDR3 length equals 13 residues. For the CDR3, the DNA is TGTGCCGTCTCGGGACAGGGGAACTATGGCTACACCTTC. Protein product: CAVSGQGNYGYTF.